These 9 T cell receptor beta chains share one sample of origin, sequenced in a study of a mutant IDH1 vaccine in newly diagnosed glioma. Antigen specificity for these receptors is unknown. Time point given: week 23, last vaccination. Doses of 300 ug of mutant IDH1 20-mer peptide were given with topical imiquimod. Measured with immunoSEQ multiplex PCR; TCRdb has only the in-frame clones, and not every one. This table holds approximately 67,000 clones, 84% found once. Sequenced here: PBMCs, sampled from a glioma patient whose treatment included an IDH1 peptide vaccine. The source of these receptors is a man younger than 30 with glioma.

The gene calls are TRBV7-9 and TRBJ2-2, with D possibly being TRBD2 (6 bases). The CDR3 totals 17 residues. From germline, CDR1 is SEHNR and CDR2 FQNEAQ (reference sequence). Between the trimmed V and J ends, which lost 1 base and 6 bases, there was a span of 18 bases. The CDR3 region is CASSLEEGQPGAGELFF. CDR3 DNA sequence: TGTGCCAGCAGCTTAGAGGAGGGCCAACCGGGGGCCGGGGAGCTGTTTTTT.

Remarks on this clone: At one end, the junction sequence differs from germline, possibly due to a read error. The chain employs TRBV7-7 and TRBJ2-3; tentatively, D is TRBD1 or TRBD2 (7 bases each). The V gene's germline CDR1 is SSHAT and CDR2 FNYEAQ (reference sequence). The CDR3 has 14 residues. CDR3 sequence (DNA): TGTGCTAGCAGCTTAGCAGGGGGGGCTGATACGCAGTATTTT. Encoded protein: CASSLAGGADTQYF.

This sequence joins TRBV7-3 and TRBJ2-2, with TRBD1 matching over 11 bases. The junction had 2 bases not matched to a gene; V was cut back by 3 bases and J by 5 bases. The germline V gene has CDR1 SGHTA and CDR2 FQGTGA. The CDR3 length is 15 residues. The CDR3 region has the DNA TGTGCCAGCAGCTTGGGACAGGGGGGGACCGGGGAGCTGTTTTTT. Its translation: CASSLGQGGTGELFF. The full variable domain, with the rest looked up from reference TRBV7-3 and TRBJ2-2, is GAGVSQTPSNKVTEKGKYVELRCDPISGHTALYWYRQSLGQGPEFLIYFQGTGAADDSGLPNDRFFAVRPEGSVSTLKIQRTERGDSAVYLCASSLGQGGTGELFFGEGSRLTVL.

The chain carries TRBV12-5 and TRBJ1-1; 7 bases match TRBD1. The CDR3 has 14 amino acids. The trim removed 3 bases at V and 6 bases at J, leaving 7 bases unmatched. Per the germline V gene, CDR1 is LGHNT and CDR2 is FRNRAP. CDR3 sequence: CASGFGGGFPEAFF. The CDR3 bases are TGTGCTAGTGGTTTCGGAGGGGGCTTCCCTGAAGCTTTCTTT.

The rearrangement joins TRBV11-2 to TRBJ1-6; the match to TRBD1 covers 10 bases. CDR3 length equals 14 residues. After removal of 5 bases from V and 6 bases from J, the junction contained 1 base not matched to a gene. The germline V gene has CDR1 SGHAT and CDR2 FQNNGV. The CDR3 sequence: CASSRDRGNSPLHF. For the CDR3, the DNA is TGTGCCAGCAGCCGGGACAGGGGTAATTCACCCCTCCACTTT.

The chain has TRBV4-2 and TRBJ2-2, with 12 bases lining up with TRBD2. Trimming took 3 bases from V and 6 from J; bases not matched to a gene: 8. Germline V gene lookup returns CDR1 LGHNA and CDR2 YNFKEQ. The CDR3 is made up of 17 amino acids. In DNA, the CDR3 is TGTGCCAGCAGCCAGGGGTTTGGACTAGCGGGGCCCGGGGAGCTGTTTTTT. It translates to CASSQGFGLAGPGELFF.

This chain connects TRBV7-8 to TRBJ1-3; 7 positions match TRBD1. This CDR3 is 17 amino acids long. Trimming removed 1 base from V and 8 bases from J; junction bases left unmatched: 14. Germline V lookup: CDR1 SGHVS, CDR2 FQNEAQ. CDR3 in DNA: TGTGCCAGCAGCTTAGGCCCGACTACAGGGGTTCGGCACACCATATATTTT. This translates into CASSLGPTTGVRHTIYF.

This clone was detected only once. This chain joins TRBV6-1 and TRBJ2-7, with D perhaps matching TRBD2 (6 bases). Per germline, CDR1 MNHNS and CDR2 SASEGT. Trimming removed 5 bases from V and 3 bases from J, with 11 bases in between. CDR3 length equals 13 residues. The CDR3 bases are TGTGCCAGCAGTAAAACAGCGGGCTACGAGCAGTACTTC. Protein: CASSKTAGYEQYF.

Written as DNA, the CDR3 is TGTGCCAGCCAGGACAGGGGCCTATATAGCAATCAGCCCCAGCATTTT. Encoded protein: CASQDRGLYSNQPQHF. The V and J genes are TRBV27 and TRBJ1-5; 9 bases fit TRBD1. This CDR3 contains 16 residues. Germline values: CDR1 MNHEY, CDR2 SMNVEV (reference sequence). The ends lost 8 bases at V and 0 bases at J; junction bases unmatched: 8.